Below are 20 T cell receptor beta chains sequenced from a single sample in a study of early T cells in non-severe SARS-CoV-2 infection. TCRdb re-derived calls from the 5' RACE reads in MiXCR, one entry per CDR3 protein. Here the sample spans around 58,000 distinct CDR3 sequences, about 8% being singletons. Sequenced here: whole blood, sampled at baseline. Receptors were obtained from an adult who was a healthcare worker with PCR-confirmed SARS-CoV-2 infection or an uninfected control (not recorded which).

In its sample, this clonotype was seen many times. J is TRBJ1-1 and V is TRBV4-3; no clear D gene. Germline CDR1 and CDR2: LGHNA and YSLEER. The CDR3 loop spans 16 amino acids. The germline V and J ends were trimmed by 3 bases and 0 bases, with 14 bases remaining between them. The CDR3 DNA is TGCGCCAGCAGCCAGACCTTGATGGGCATGAACACTGAAGCTTTCTTT. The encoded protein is CASSQTLMGMNTEAFF.

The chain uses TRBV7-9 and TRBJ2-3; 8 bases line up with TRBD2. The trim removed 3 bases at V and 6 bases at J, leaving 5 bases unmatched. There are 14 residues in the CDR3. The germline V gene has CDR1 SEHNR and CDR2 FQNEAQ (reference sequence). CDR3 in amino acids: CASSLSRGADTQYF. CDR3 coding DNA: TGTGCCAGCAGCTTGTCGCGGGGGGCGGATACGCAGTATTTT.

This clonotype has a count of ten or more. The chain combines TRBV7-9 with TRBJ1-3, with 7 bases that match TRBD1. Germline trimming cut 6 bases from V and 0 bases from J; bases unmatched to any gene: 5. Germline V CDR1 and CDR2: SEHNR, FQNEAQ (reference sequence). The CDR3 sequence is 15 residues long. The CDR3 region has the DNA TGTGCCAGCAGTCGACAGGGCCTCTCTGGAAACACCATATATTTT. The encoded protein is CASSRQGLSGNTIYF.

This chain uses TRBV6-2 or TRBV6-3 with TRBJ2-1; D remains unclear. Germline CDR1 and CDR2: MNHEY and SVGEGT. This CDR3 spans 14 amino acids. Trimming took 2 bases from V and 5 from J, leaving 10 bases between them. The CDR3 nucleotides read TGTGCCAGCAGTTACGGGTTGAGTGACAATGAGCAGTTCTTC. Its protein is CASSYGLSDNEQFF.

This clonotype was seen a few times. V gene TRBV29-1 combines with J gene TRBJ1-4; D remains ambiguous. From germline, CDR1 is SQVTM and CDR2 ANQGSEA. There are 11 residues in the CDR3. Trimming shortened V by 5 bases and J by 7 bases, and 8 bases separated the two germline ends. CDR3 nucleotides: TGCAGCGTTCCGGGCGTTGAAAAACTGTTTTTT. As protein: CSVPGVEKLFF.

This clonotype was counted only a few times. CDR3 sequence reads: CASSLYGSSGYGYTF. CDR3 coding DNA: TGTGCCAGCAGCTTATACGGCTCTTCCGGCTATGGCTACACCTTC. This chain uses TRBV7-2 with TRBJ1-2; D unresolved. This CDR3 region has 15 residues. Germline CDR1 and CDR2: SGHTA and FQGNSA. V shed 2 bases and J shed 4 bases, with 14 bases lying between them.

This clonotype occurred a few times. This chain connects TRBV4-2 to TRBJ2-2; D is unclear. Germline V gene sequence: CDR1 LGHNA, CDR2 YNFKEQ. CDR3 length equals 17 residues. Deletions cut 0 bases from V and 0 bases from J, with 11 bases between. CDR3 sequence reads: CASSQDLRAANTGELFF. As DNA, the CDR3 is TGTGCCAGCAGCCAAGATCTTAGGGCAGCGAACACCGGGGAGCTGTTTTTT.

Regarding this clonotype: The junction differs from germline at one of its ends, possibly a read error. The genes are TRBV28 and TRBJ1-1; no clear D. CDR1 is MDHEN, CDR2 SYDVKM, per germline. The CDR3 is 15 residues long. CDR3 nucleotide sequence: TGTGCCAGCAGTTCCATTCCCGAATTCGAGTCTGAGGCTTTCTTT. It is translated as CASSSIPEFESEAFF. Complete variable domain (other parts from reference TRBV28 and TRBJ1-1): DVKVTQSSRYLVKRTGEKVFLECVQDMDHENMFWYRQDPGLGLRLIYFSYDVKMKEKGDIPEGYSVSREKKERFSLILESASTNQTSMYLCASSSIPEFESEAFFGQGTRLTVV.

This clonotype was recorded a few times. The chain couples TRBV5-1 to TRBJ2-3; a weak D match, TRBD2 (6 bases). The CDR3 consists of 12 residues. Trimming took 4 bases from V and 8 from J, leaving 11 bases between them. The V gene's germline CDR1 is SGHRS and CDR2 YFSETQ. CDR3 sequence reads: CASSPEGRTQYF. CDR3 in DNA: TGCGCCAGCAGCCCGGAGGGTCGTACGCAGTATTTT.

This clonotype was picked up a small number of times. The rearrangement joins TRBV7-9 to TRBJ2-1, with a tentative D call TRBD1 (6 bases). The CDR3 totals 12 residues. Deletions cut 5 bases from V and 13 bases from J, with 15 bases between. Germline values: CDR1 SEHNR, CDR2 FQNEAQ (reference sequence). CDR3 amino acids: CASSLTGTTQFF. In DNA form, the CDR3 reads TGTGCCAGCAGCCTAACCGGGACAACTCAGTTCTTC.

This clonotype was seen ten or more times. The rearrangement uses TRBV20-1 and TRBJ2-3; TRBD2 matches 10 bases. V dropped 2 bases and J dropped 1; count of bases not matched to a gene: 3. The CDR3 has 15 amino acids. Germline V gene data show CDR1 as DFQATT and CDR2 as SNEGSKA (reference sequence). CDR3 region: CSARSGTSGTDTQYF. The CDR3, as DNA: TGCAGTGCTAGAAGCGGGACTAGCGGCACAGATACGCAGTATTTT.

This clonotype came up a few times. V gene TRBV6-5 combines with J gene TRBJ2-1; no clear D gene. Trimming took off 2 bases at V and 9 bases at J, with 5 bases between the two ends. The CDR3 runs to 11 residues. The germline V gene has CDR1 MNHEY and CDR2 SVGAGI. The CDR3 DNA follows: TGTGCCAGCAGTTACACGGGTGAGCAGTTCTTC. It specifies CASSYTGEQFF.

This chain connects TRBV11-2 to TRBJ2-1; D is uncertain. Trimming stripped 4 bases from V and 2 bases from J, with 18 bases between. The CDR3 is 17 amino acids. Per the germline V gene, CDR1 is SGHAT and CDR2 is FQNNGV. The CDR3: CASSSFQTPQAYNEQFF. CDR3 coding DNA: TGTGCCAGCAGCTCCTTCCAGACCCCTCAAGCCTACAATGAGCAGTTCTTC.

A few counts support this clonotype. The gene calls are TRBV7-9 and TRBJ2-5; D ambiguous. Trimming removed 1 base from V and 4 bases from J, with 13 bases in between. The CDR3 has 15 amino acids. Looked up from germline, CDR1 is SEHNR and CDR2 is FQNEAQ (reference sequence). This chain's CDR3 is CASSLVVSRGETQYF. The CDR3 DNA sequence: TGTGCCAGCAGCTTAGTGGTCAGCCGCGGAGAGACCCAGTACTTC. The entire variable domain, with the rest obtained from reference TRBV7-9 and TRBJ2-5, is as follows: DTGVSQNPRHKITKRGQNVTFRCDPISEHNRLYWYRQTLGQGPEFLTYFQNEAQLEKSRLLSDRFSAERPKGSFSTLEIQRTEQGDSAMYLCASSLVVSRGETQYFGPGTRLLVL.

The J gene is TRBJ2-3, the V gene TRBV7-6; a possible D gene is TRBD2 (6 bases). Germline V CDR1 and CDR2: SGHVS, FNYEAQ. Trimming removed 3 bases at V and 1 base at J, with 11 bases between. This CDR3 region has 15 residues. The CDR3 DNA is TGTGCCAGCAGCTTGGGAGGAATTGGCACAGATACGCAGTATTTT. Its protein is CASSLGGIGTDTQYF.

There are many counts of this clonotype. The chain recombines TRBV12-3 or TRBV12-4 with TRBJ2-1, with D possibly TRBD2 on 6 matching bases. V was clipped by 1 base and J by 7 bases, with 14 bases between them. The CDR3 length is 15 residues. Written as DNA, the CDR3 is TGTGCCAGCAGTTTAGGCCCCGGGGGAAGAAATGAGCAGTTCTTC. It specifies CASSLGPGGRNEQFF.

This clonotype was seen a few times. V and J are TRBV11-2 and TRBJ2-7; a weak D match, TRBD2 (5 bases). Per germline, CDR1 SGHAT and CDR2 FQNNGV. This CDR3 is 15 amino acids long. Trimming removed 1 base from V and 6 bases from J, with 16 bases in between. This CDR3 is CASSLASGMSSEQYF. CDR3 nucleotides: TGTGCCAGCAGCTTAGCCTCGGGAATGTCTAGCGAGCAGTACTTC.

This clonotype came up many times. Written as DNA, the CDR3 is TGTGCCAGCAGTTTAGGGGGTGGTAATCAGCCCCAGCATTTT. As protein: CASSLGGGNQPQHF. This chain connects TRBV12-3 or TRBV12-4 to TRBJ1-5; D not certain. The CDR3 spans 14 residues. V was trimmed by 1 base and J by 4 bases, leaving 8 bases between them.

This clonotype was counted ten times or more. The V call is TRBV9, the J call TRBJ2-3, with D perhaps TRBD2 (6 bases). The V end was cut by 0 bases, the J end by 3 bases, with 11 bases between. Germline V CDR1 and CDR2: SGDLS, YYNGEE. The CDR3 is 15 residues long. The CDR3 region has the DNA TGTGCCAGCAGCGTAGGGCGGGGTAGGACAGATACGCAGTATTTT. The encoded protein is CASSVGRGRTDTQYF.

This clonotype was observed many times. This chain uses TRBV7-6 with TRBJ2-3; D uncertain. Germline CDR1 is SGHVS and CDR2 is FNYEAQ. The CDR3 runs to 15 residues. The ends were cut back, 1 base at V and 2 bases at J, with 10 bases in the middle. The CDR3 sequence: CASSLEAENTDTQYF. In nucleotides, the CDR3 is TGTGCCAGCAGCTTAGAAGCCGAAAACACAGATACGCAGTATTTT. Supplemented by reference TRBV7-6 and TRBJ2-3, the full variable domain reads GAGVSQSPRYKVTKRGQDVALRCDPISGHVSLYWYRQALGQGPEFLTYFNYEAQQDKSGLPNDRFSAERPEGSISTLTIQRTEQRDSAMYRCASSLEAENTDTQYFGPGTRLTVL.